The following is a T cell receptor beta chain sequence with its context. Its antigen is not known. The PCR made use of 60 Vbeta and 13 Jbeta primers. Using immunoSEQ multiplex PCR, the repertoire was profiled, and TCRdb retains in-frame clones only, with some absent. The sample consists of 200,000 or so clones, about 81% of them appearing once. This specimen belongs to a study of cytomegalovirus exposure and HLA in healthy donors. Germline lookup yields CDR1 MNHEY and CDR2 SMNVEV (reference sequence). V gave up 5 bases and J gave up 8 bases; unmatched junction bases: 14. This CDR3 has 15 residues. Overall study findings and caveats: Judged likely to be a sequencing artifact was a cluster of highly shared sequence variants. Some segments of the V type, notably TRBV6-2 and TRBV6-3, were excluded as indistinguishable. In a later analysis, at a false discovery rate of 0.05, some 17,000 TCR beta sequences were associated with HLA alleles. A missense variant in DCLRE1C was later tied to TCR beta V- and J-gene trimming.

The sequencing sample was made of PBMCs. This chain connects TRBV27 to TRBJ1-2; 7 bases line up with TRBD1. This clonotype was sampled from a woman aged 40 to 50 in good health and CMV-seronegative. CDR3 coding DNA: TGTGCCAGCAGTCGGTCCGGGACAGTGGTTGCCGGCTACACCTTC. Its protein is CASSRSGTVVAGYTF.